This entry features one T cell receptor beta chain sequence. This clonotype came up many times. There is no known antigen for this receptor. Base-call qualities are not available, and no considerably larger clone is one nucleotide away. The entry originates in a study of Graves' ophthalmopathy and Graves' hyperthyroidism (dated by TCRdb to the late 2010s). About the study as a whole: Peripheral blood was collected before any treatment was given, at the time of initial diagnosis. T-cell repertoires of thyroid tissue and blood were compared in five or six hyperthyroidism patients. In total, 135 blood samples were TCR-sequenced: 40 to 45 ophthalmopathy, about 75 hyperthyroidism and about 17 hyperthyroidism-to-ophthalmopathy patients. The approximately 100 discovery patients were randomly split 7:3 into training and test sets. To explore V-J signatures that separate ophthalmopathy from hyperthyroidism, a discovery set of 95 to 100 patients was enrolled, consisting of roughly 45 with ophthalmopathy and around 60 with stable hyperthyroidism. TCR beta repertoire signatures were used to distinguish Graves' ophthalmopathy from Graves' hyperthyroidism and to predict progression to ophthalmopathy. After sampling, hyperthyroidism patients received methimazole starting at 30 mg daily, and ophthalmopathy patients received high-dose intravenous methylprednisolone. For independent validation, a separate cohort was made up of 18 hyperthyroidism patients plus 17 patients who later progressed from hyperthyroidism to ophthalmopathy. What the study reported, not specific to this receptor: Sample size was not statistically predetermined, and group allocation was not concealed from the investigators. In validation, the model predicted ophthalmopathy progression with roughly 68% sensitivity and about 77% specificity; around twelve predicted patients were CT-confirmed with GO in a median of approximately six months. Most of the expanded thyroid clonotypes with a frequency above 0.001 were also detected in blood, and it was suggested that the thyroid immune response may be reflected by blood repertoires. In cross-validation, the 13-signature model distinguished ophthalmopathy from stable hyperthyroidism with approximately 88% sensitivity and almost 83% specificity, and in the test set the corresponding values were around 80% and 75%.

The ophthalmopathy patients had moderately to severely active disease, with a Clinical Activity Score of 3 or higher, a NOSPECS grade of 4 or higher, and a disease duration of less than 3 months. Patients were excluded if they had other autoimmune diseases, uncontrolled infections, pregnancy or lactation. Clinical symptoms, serum thyroxine, TRAb, thyroid ultrasound and orbital computed tomography formed the basis of the diagnosis. PBMCs were isolated from 7.5 to 10 ml of fresh peripheral blood by Ficoll-Paque density gradient centrifugation. Trizol reagent was used to extract the total RNA, and its quality was then checked on an Agilent 2100 Bioanalyzer. For repertoire sequencing, TCR beta CDR3 regions were amplified from RNA transcripts. The first round of RT-PCR was done with HTBI primers and the Qiagen OneStep RT-PCR kit, and was followed by a second round of multiplex PCR, then size selection and purification. The libraries underwent paired-end sequencing with 100 bp reads on an Illumina HiSeq2000. The paper's data handling went like this. Reads were processed with SOAPnuke, discarding reads with adapters, uncalled bases, mean Phred below 15, or no exact constant-primer or identifier match. High-quality paired reads were merged with COPE v1.2.5. Unique nucleotide sequences were defined as clonotypes and aligned to IMGT TRB V, D and J references using MiTCR v1.1. Only V-J combinations with frequency above 0.0001 were analysed, covering over 99% of repertoires. For each V-J combination, a TCR clonal expansion and chaos score was defined as the ratio of F50 clonal expansion to chaos observed in the TCRdist matrix. Features were reduced by Welch's t-statistics and random forest to approximately 13 V-J combinations, which fed a naive Bayes classifier. Thyroid-blood repertoire similarity was quantified with the Morisita-Horn index. TCRdb reworked the public reads: Q25 trimming with fastp, MiXCR clone assembly, productive beta chains retained. Entries are consolidated by CDR3 protein sequence, retaining the most common genes and DNA. The V and J calls reflect TCRdb's pipeline rather than the authors' work. The sample table shows 450,000 or so distinct CDR3 sequences, and around 14% are seen once. The ten largest make up approximately 9.8% of the sample.

Trimming costs V 7 bases and J 12 bases, and their ends lie 13 bases apart. Measured from the cysteine to the phenylalanine, the CDR3 is 10 residues long. Only the CDR3 part of the read is kept: 30 bases, read in frame from the first base. CDR1 and CDR2 (MRHNA, SNTAGT) derive from the germline V gene. The chain uses TRBV6-4 and TRBJ2-7, with no confident D gene call. Source material: blood. The receptor was isolated from a woman in her thirties with Graves' ophthalmopathy. Donor details come from another sample of the same person, matched by shared clones. The sequenced DNA is TGTGCCAGCACTTATGGGGTACTGTACTTC. It translates to CASTYGVLYF.